The 28 T cell receptor beta chains presented below share a single source sample, sequenced in a study of T cell clusters in autoimmune cytopenias. Multiplex touch-down PCR amplified TRB using TRB-A and TRB-B pools in one tube. TCRdb derives one entry per CDR3 protein from the multiplex PCR reads, leaving out DNA. Recorded for this sample: several thousand distinct CDR3 sequences. TRB amplification used approximately 250 ng of peripheral blood genomic DNA. Sequencing used peripheral blood. These receptors were collected from a human donor with an autoimmune cytopenia or autoimmune hepatitis (not recorded which).

In terms of frequency, this clonotype is medium-sized. The CDR3 spells CASSNPTGGANGYTF. The genes are TRBV19 and TRBJ1-2; there is no DNA to check the TCRdb D call of TRBD1. Germline V gene sequence: CDR1 LNHDA, CDR2 SQIVND (reference sequence). The length of the CDR3 is 15 residues. Filled out from reference TRBV19 and TRBJ1-2, the complete variable domain reads DGGITQSPKYLFRKEGQNVTLSCEQNLNHDAMYWYRQDPGQGLRLIYYSQIVNDFQKGDIAEGYSVSREKKESFPLTVTSAQKNPTAFYLCASSNPTGGANGYTFGSGTRLTVV.

Its frequency marks this clonotype as medium-sized. The chain links TRBV6-2 or TRBV6-3 to TRBJ2-3; TCRdb selects TRBD2, and the lack of DNA leaves this call unchecked. There are 17 residues in the CDR3. Germline CDR1 is MNHEY and CDR2 is SVGEGT. The CDR3 reads CASSSPLGLADADTQYF.

Considering frequency, this clonotype is medium-sized (0.01 to 0.1%). This sequence joins TRBV30 and TRBJ2-2; the TCRdb call, TRBD1, lacks DNA for checking. CDR3 size: 13 residues. Germline V gene data show CDR1 as GTSNPN and CDR2 as SVGIG (reference sequence). Here the CDR3 reads CAWQTGFTGELFF.

The rearrangement uses TRBV18 and TRBJ1-2; the D gene TCRdb calls, TRBD1, cannot be checked with no DNA. CDR1 is KGHSH and CDR2 is LQKENI in the germline V gene. The CDR3 has 15 amino acids. CDR3 residues: CASSSEGQRRYGYTF.

The genes are TRBV5-6 and TRBJ1-3; TCRdb's D call, TRBD1, is unchecked because there is no DNA. The CDR3 runs to 18 residues. Germline V gene data show CDR1 as SGHDT and CDR2 as YYEEEE. The CDR3 protein is CASSHRNRQGISGNTIYF. The whole variable domain, remainder taken from reference TRBV5-6 and TRBJ1-3, is DAGVTQSPTHLIKTRGQQVTLRCSPKSGHDTVSWYQQALGQGPQFIFQYYEEEERQRGNFPDRFSGHQFPNYSSELNVNALLLGDSALYLCASSHRNRQGISGNTIYFGEGSWLTVV.

This sequence joins TRBV7-6 and TRBJ2-1; the TCRdb call, TRBD2, lacks DNA for checking. The CDR3 contains 14 residues. CDR1 is SGHVS and CDR2 is FNYEAQ in the germline V gene. This chain's CDR3 is CASSPLAANNEQFF. Full variable domain (missing parts from reference TRBV7-6 and TRBJ2-1): GAGVSQSPRYKVTKRGQDVALRCDPISGHVSLYWYRQALGQGPEFLTYFNYEAQQDKSGLPNDRFSAERPEGSISTLTIQRTEQRDSAMYRCASSPLAANNEQFFGPGTRLTVL.

This clonotype registers medium-sized by frequency. The V call is TRBV29-1, the J call TRBJ1-1; without DNA, the TCRdb call of TRBD1 cannot be checked. Germline lookup yields CDR1 SQVTM and CDR2 ANQGSEA. CDR3 length: 16 residues. The chain's CDR3 is CSAPRGSGQSNTEAFF.

The chain links TRBV12-5 to TRBJ2-1. The V gene's germline CDR1 is LGHNT and CDR2 FRNRAP. The CDR3 is 11 residues long. The chain's CDR3 is CASGLANEQFF.

This clonotype is medium-sized by frequency. The chain recombines TRBV15 with TRBJ2-5; TCRdb calls TRBD1, which cannot be checked without DNA. Germline CDR1 and CDR2: LNHNV and YYDKDF (reference sequence). The CDR3 is 19 residues long. CDR3 protein: CATSSQGTIPPPQQETQYF. Drawing the rest from reference TRBV15 and TRBJ2-5, the complete variable domain is DAMVIQNPRYQVTQFGKPVTLSCSQTLNHNVMYWYQQKSSQAPKLLFHYYDKDFNNEADTPDNFQSRRPNTSFCFLDIRSPGLGDTAMYLCATSSQGTIPPPQQETQYFGPGTRLLVL.

The V gene is TRBV18, the J gene TRBJ2-2; with no DNA, the TCRdb D assignment of TRBD2 cannot be verified. CDR1 is KGHSH and CDR2 is LQKENI in the germline V gene. This CDR3 is built from 18 residues. CDR3 protein: CASSPLPPRTANTGELFF.

The chain couples TRBV6-5 to TRBJ1-5; there is no DNA to check the TCRdb D call of TRBD1. The CDR3 totals 14 residues. Germline assignment: CDR1 MNHEY and CDR2 SVGAGI. CDR3 loop: CASYYPGQALAQHF.

The chain has TRBV29-1 and TRBJ2-7; the D call of TRBD1 rests on TCRdb alone, since no DNA is present to check it. This CDR3 is 13 amino acids long. The germline CDR1 and CDR2 sequences are SQVTM and ANQGSEA. CDR3 protein: CSVEGQGVYEQYF.

Frequency places this clonotype as medium-sized (0.01 to 0.1%). This chain links TRBV29-1 with TRBJ2-5; the TRBD1 assignment by TCRdb is unverifiable without DNA. This CDR3 comprises 12 residues. Germline lookup yields CDR1 SQVTM and CDR2 ANQGSEA. The CDR3 sequence is CSVGQAQETQYF.

This clonotype is called medium-sized based on its frequency. V and J are TRBV30 and TRBJ2-7. CDR1 and CDR2 (germline): GTSNPN, SVGIG (reference sequence). The CDR3 length is 11 residues. CDR3 loop: CAWSVSYEQYF.

The chain uses TRBV7-9 and TRBJ2-5; TCRdb designates TRBD1, a call that cannot be tested without DNA. This CDR3 has 13 amino acids. CDR1 and CDR2 from the germline V gene are SEHNR and FQNEAQ (reference sequence). The CDR3 is CASSSRGPETQYF.

The chain combines TRBV12-3 or TRBV12-4 with TRBJ2-7; without DNA, the TCRdb call of TRBD1 cannot be checked. The length of the CDR3 is 12 residues. This CDR3 reads CASSPPGYEQYF.

Measured by frequency, this clonotype is medium-sized. This chain links TRBV30 with TRBJ2-3; lacking DNA, the TRBD2 call made by TCRdb goes unchecked. The CDR3 covers 14 residues. Germline V gene data show CDR1 as GTSNPN and CDR2 as SVGIG (reference sequence). The CDR3 protein is CARKLADSTDTQYF.

This clonotype ranks as medium-sized (0.01 to 0.1%) in terms of frequency. The chain joins TRBV12-3 or TRBV12-4 to TRBJ2-1; TCRdb outputs TRBD2, but without DNA this stays unchecked. The CDR3 length is 15 residues. This CDR3 reads CASSTSGRGYNEQFF.

The chain has TRBV12-3 or TRBV12-4 and TRBJ2-1. The CDR3 is 18 residues long. The CDR3 loop is CASSLGLLRPLSYNEQFF.

The genes are TRBV7-3 and TRBJ2-1. Germline values: CDR1 SGHTA, CDR2 FQGTGA. The CDR3 is 16 residues long. The CDR3 sequence: CASSLSTGSSYNEQFF.

Frequency places this clonotype as medium-sized. The V gene is TRBV15, the J gene TRBJ2-7; checking the TCRdb D call of TRBD1 is not possible without DNA. The CDR3 sequence is 13 residues long. Germline V gives CDR1 LNHNV, CDR2 YYDKDF (reference sequence). CDR3 loop: CATSPDRGREQYF.

V gene TRBV12-3 or TRBV12-4 combines with J gene TRBJ1-3. CDR3 length equals 14 residues. The chain's CDR3 is CASSFAGPGNTIYF.

The J gene is TRBJ2-1, the V gene TRBV18; with no DNA, the TCRdb D assignment of TRBD1 cannot be verified. The CDR3 consists of 13 residues. Germline CDR1 is KGHSH and CDR2 is LQKENI. The CDR3 sequence is CASSRGQRNEQFF.

This chain links TRBV18 with TRBJ1-3. The CDR3 sequence is 16 residues long. Germline assignment: CDR1 KGHSH and CDR2 LQKENI. The CDR3 loop is CASSPGQRHSGNTIYF. Full variable domain (rest looked up from reference TRBV18 and TRBJ1-3): NAGVMQNPRHLVRRRGQEARLRCSPMKGHSHVYWYRQLPEEGLKFMVYLQKENIIDESGMPKERFSAEFPKEGPSILRIQQVVRGDSAAYFCASSPGQRHSGNTIYFGEGSWLTVV.

This clonotype registers medium-sized by frequency. The chain employs TRBV18 and TRBJ2-3. This CDR3 region has 12 residues. CDR1 KGHSH and CDR2 LQKENI come from the germline V gene. The CDR3 here is CASSRSTDTQYF.

The gene calls are TRBV20-1 and TRBJ2-1; TCRdb's D call, TRBD2, is unchecked because there is no DNA. The CDR3 is 14 amino acids. Germline assignment: CDR1 DFQATT and CDR2 SNEGSKA (reference sequence). This chain's CDR3 is CSARTAGGQNEQFF.

This chain uses TRBV30 with TRBJ1-3; the TRBD1 assignment by TCRdb is unverifiable without DNA. CDR3 size: 13 residues. Germline CDR1 reads GTSNPN; CDR2 reads SVGIG (reference sequence). CDR3 sequence: CARSKGSGNTIYF.

This clonotype is classed as large (0.1 to 1%) by frequency. The CDR3 sequence is CSVGSPRGHEVGAFF. This chain connects TRBV29-1 to TRBJ1-1; no DNA is available, so the TRBD1 call from TCRdb remains unchecked. The germline gives CDR1 SQVTM, CDR2 ANQGSEA. This CDR3 contains 15 residues.